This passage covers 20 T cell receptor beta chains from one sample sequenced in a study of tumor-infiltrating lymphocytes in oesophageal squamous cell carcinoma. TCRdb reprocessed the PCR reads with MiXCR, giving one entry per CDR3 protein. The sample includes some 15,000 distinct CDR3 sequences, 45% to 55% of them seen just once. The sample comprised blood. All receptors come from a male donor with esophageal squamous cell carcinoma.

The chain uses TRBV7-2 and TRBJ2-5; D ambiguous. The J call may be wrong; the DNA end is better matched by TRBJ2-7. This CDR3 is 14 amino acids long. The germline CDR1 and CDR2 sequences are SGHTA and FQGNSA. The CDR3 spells CASSLEGRRYEQYF. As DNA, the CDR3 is TGTGCCAGCAGCTTAGAGGGTAGGAGATACGAGCAGTACTTC.

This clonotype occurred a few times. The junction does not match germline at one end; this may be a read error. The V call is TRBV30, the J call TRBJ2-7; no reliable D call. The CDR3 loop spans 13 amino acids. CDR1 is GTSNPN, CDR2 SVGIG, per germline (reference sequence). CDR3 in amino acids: CAWRPWNNSPLHF. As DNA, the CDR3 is TGTGCCTGGAGGCCCTGGAACAATTCACCCCTCCACTTC.

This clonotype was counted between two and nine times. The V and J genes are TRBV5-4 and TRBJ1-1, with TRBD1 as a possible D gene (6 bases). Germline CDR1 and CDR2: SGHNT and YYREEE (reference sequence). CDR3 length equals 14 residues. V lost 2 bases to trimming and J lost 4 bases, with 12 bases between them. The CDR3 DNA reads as TGTGCCAGCAGCTTCACAGGGTTTGGCACTGAAGCTTTCTTT. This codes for CASSFTGFGTEAFF.

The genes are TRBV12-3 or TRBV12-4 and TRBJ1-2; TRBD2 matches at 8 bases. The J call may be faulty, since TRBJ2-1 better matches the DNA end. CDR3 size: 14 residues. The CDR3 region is CASTTCGRLDEQFF. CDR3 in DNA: TGTGCCAGCACCACTTGCGGGAGGCTCGATGAGCAGTTCTTC.

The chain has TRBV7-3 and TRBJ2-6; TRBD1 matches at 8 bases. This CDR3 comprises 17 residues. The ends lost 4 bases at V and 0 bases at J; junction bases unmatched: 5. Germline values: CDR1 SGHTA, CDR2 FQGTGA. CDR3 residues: CASSSGQGRSGANVLTF. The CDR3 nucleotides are TGTGCCAGCAGCTCCGGACAGGGACGCTCTGGGGCCAACGTCCTGACTTTC.

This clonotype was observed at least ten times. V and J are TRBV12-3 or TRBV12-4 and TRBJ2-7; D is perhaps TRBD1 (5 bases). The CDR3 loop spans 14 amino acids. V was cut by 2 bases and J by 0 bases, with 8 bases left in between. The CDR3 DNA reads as TGTGCCAGCAGTTTAATAGGGGCCTCCTACGAGCAGTACTTC. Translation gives CASSLIGASYEQYF.

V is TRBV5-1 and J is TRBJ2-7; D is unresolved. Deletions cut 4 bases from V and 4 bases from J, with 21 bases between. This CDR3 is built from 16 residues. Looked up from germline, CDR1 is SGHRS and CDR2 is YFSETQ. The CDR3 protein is CASSLDLATSEYEQYF. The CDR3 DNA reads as TGCGCCAGCAGCCTAGATTTGGCTACATCCGAGTACGAGCAGTACTTC.

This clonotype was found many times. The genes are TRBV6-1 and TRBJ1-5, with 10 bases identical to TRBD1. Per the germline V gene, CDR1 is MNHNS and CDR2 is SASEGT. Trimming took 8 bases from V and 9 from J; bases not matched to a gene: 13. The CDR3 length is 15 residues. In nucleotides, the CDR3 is TGTGCCAGCCAAAACCCGAGGGACAGGGGATGGCCCCAGCATTTT. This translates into CASQNPRDRGWPQHF.

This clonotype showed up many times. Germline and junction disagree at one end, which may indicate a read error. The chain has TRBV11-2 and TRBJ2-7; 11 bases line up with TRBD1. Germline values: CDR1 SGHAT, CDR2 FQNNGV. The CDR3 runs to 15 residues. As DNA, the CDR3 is TGTGCCAGCAGCAACCGGGACAGGGGGGGGTCACCCCTCCACTTC. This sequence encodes CASSNRDRGGSPLHF.

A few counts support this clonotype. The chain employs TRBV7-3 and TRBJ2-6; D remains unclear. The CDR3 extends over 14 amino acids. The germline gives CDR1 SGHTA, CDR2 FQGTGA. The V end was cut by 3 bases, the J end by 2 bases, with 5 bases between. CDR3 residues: CASSLVAGANVLTF. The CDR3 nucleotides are TGTGCCAGCAGCTTGGTAGCTGGGGCCAACGTCCTGACTTTC.

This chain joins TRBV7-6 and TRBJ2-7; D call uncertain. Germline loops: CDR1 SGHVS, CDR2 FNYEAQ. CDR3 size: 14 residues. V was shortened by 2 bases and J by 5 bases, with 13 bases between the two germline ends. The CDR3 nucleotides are TGTGCCAGCAGCTTATTCAAGGAGCTTAACGAGCAGTACTTC. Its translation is CASSLFKELNEQYF.

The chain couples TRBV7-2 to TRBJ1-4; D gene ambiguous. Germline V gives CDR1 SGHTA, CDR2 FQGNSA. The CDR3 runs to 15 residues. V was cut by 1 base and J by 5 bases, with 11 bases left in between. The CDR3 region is CASSLVGSGNEKLFF. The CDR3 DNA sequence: TGTGCCAGCAGCTTAGTAGGATCGGGAAATGAAAAACTGTTTTTT.

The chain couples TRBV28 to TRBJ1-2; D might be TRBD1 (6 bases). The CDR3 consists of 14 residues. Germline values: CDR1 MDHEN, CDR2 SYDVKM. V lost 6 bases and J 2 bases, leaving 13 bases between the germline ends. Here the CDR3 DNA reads TGTGCCAGCAGACAGGGCCCAAACAACTATGGCTACACCTTC. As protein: CASRQGPNNYGYTF.

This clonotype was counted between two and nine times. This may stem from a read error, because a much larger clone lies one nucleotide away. Written as DNA, the CDR3 is TGTGCCAGCAGCTTGACCGGGACAGCCTACGAGCAGTTCTTC. This sequence encodes CASSLTGTAYEQFF. The rearrangement links TRBV7-3 to TRBJ2-1, with 7 bases matching TRBD1. V was pared by 3 bases and J by 10 bases, with 9 bases of the junction left unmatched. There are 14 residues in the CDR3. Germline CDR1 and CDR2: SGHTA and FQGTGA. Based on the CDR3 plus reference TRBV7-3 and TRBJ2-1, the full variable domain is GAGVSQTPSNKVTEKGKYVELRCDPISGHTALYWYRQSLGQGPEFLIYFQGTGAADDSGLPNDRFFAVRPEGSVSTLKIQRTERGDSAVYLCASSLTGTAYEQFFGPGTRLTVL.

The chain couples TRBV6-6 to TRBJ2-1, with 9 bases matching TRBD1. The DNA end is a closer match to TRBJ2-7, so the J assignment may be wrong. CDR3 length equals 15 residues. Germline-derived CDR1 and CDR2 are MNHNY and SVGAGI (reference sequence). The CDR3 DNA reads TGTGCCAGCAGTTACGAGGGACAGGGTCCACATGAGCAGTACTTC. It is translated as CASSYEGQGPHEQYF.

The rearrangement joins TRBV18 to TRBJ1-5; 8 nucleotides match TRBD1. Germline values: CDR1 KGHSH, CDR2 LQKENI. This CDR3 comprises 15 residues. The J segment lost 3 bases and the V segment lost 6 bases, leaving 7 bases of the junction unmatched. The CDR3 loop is CASSSDREINQPQHF. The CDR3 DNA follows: TGTGCCAGCTCCTCGGACAGGGAGATCAATCAGCCCCAGCATTTT.

In nucleotides, the CDR3 is TGTGCCAGCAGCTCCCCGACTAGATCGGAGACCCAGTACTTC. It codes for CASSSPTRSETQYF. This chain links TRBV7-2 with TRBJ2-7, with D possibly being TRBD2 (6 bases). The J call may be mistaken, given a closer DNA end match to TRBJ2-5. Per the germline V gene, CDR1 is SGHTA and CDR2 is FQGNSA. The CDR3 extends over 14 amino acids.

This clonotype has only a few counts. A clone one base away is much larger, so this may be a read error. CDR3 amino acids: CASSYSPPWGVYNEQYF. In DNA form, the CDR3 reads TGTGCCAGCAGTTACTCCCCTCCCTGGGGGGTCTACAATGAGCAGTACTTC. The chain couples TRBV6-6 to TRBJ2-7; D is perhaps TRBD2 (6 bases). Per the germline V gene, CDR1 is MNHNY and CDR2 is SVGAGI (reference sequence). The ends were cut back, 0 bases at V and 7 bases at J, with 22 bases in the middle. The CDR3 is made up of 17 amino acids.

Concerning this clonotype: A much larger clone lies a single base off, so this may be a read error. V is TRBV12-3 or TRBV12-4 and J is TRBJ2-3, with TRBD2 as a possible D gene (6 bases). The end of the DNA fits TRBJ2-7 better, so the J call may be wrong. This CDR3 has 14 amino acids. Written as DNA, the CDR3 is TGTGCCAGCAGTTGGGCTAGCGTGTACAATGAGCAGTACTTC. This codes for CASSWASVYNEQYF.

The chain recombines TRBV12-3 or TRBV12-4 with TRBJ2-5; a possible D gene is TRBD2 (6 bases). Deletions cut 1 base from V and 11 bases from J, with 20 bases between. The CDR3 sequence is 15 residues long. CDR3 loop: CASSLVPTSTDTQYF. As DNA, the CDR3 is TGTGCCAGCAGTTTAGTCCCCACTAGCACAGATACGCAGTACTTC.